This T cell receptor beta chain appears in the sequencing data of a study of OX40 agonist ivuxolimab in advanced cancers. Study summary: Dosing consisted of intravenous ivuxolimab at 0.01 to 10 mg/kg every 2 weeks. Dose-escalation patients suffered from hepatocellular carcinoma, melanoma, renal cell or head and neck cancer. General study findings and limits: At 0.1 to 3.0 mg/kg, clonal expansion of CD4+ and CD8+ blood T cells had occurred by week 6.

Turning to this clone: Its antigen remains unidentified.

The V and J ends lost 0 bases and 9 bases respectively, with 10 bases between them. Germline CDR1 LGHNA, CDR2 YSLEER. The CDR3 extends over 13 amino acids. Using immunoSEQ multiplex PCR, the repertoire was profiled, and TCRdb retains in-frame clones only, with some absent. The sample includes 85,000 to 100,000 clones, around 94% of them seen just once. This sequence joins TRBV4-3 and TRBJ2-3; D might be TRBD2 (6 bases). This material consisted of CD4+ or CD8+ T cells sorted from blood, taken in a trial of the OX40 agonist ivuxolimab. The TCR comes from an adult with an advanced solid tumor such as melanoma, head and neck, liver or kidney cancer. CDR3 protein: CASSQDGGSTQYF. In DNA, the CDR3 is TGCGCCAGCAGCCAAGATGGGGGGAGCACGCAGTATTTT.